Listed here are 26 T cell receptor beta chains from one sample, sequenced in a study of cytomegalovirus exposure and HLA in healthy donors. Sequenced by immunoSEQ multiplex PCR; TCRdb stores in-frame clones only, minus some. There are about 160,000 clones in the sample; roughly 89% occur only once, and 4% to 4.5% lies in the top ten. Sequences were obtained from PBMCs. The receptor set was obtained from a man between 18 and 35 years old in good health and CMV-seropositive.

The rearrangement joins TRBV5-6 to TRBJ2-7, with TRBD2 matching 7 bases. Germline CDR1 and CDR2: SGHDT and YYEEEE. CDR3 length equals 15 residues. V shed 0 bases, J shed 5 bases, and the junction held 8 bases outside the gene matches. The CDR3 DNA sequence: TGTGCCAGCAGCTTGGGCAGCGGGATTATGGACGAGCAGTACTTC. Translated, it gives CASSLGSGIMDEQYF.

The rearrangement links TRBV27 to TRBJ1-1; maybe TRBD1 (5 bases). The germline V gene encodes CDR1 MNHEY and CDR2 SMNVEV (reference sequence). The CDR3 totals 14 residues. V lost 1 base and J 5 bases, leaving 11 bases between the germline ends. CDR3 sequence (DNA): TGTGCCAGCAGTTTATTTCGGGGGGGGACTGAAGCTTTCTTT. It specifies CASSLFRGGTEAFF.

V gene TRBV12-5 combines with J gene TRBJ2-5, with TRBD1 identical over 11 bases. The CDR3 extends over 15 amino acids. Looked up from germline, CDR1 is LGHNT and CDR2 is FRNRAP. V dropped 5 bases and J dropped 4; count of bases not matched to a gene: 6. As DNA, the CDR3 is TGTGCTAGTGGTCCCGGACAGGGGGCAAGAGAGACCCAGTACTTC. Translated: CASGPGQGARETQYF.

V usage is TRBV2 and J usage is TRBJ1-1, with D possibly being TRBD1 (6 bases). CDR3 size: 14 residues. Germline CDR1 is SNHLY and CDR2 is FYNNEI. The germline V and J ends were trimmed by 6 bases and 1 base, with 12 bases remaining between them. The CDR3 region has the DNA TGTGCCAGCAGGGACAGATCCCCGAACACTGAAGCTTTCTTT. This codes for CASRDRSPNTEAFF. The entire variable domain, with the rest obtained from reference TRBV2 and TRBJ1-1, is as follows: EPEVTQTPSHQVTQMGQEVILRCVPISNHLYFYWYRQILGQKVEFLVSFYNNEISEKSEIFDDQFSVERPDGSNFTLKIRSTKLEDSAMYFCASRDRSPNTEAFFGQGTRLTVV.

The chain joins TRBV15 to TRBJ2-1, with 13 bases aligning to TRBD2. This CDR3 spans 17 amino acids. Germline-derived CDR1 and CDR2 are LNHNV and YYDKDF (reference sequence). Unmatched junction bases numbered 4, after V lost 0 bases and J lost 5 bases. The chain's CDR3 is CATSRDRGLAGNNEQFF. In nucleotides, the CDR3 is TGTGCCACCAGCAGAGATAGGGGACTAGCGGGAAACAATGAGCAGTTCTTC.

The chain is built from TRBV5-1 and TRBJ2-3; TRBD2 is a possible D gene (5 bases). There are 12 residues in the CDR3. Germline V gives CDR1 SGHRS, CDR2 YFSETQ. Trimming pared 2 bases from V and 4 bases from J, leaving 5 bases between. The CDR3: CASSLLADTQYF. CDR3 bases: TGCGCCAGCAGCTTACTAGCAGATACGCAGTATTTT.

The chain couples TRBV5-1 to TRBJ2-2, with a tentative D call TRBD1 (6 bases). CDR1 SGHRS and CDR2 YFSETQ come from the germline V gene. This CDR3 spans 16 amino acids. Trimming stripped 1 base from V and 4 bases from J, with 14 bases between. The CDR3 protein is CASSLRTAAGTGELFF. In DNA, the CDR3 is TGCGCCAGCAGCTTGCGGACAGCCGCGGGCACCGGGGAGCTGTTTTTT.

V gene TRBV6-1 combines with J gene TRBJ2-7; a possible D gene is TRBD1 (5 bases). Germline values: CDR1 MNHNS, CDR2 SASEGT. The CDR3 sequence is 12 residues long. The V and J ends lost 10 bases and 2 bases respectively, with 12 bases between them. The CDR3: CATALGPYEQYF. CDR3 sequence (DNA): TGTGCCACCGCGTTGGGGCCCTACGAGCAGTACTTC.

This chain links TRBV9 with TRBJ1-1, with TRBD1 as a possible D gene (5 bases). The V and J ends lost 0 bases and 4 bases respectively, with 10 bases between them. Germline V CDR1 and CDR2: SGDLS, YYNGEE. This CDR3 has 14 residues. CDR3 loop: CASSVEGRGTEAFF. The CDR3 DNA reads as TGTGCCAGCAGCGTAGAGGGGAGGGGCACTGAAGCTTTCTTT. Full variable domain (outside the CDR3, taken from reference TRBV9 and TRBJ1-1): DSGVTQTPKHLITATGQRVTLRCSPRSGDLSVYWYQQSLDQGLQFLIQYYNGEERAKGNILERFSAQQFPDLHSELNLSSLELGDSALYFCASSVEGRGTEAFFGQGTRLTVV.

This sequence joins TRBV5-4 and TRBJ2-7; 7 nucleotides line up with TRBD1. The CDR3 has 17 amino acids. With V trimmed by 0 bases and J by 5 bases, 14 bases remained unmatched. Looked up from germline, CDR1 is SGHNT and CDR2 is YYREEE (reference sequence). The chain's CDR3 is CASSLAMTGILSHEQYF. The CDR3 DNA reads as TGTGCCAGCAGCTTGGCGATGACAGGGATCTTAAGCCACGAGCAGTACTTC.

This clone appeared a few times. The chain combines TRBV6-6 with TRBJ2-3; weak D call: TRBD1 (6 bases). The germline V gene has CDR1 MNHNY and CDR2 SVGAGI (reference sequence). Between the trimmed V and J ends, which lost 8 bases and 4 bases, there was a span of 13 bases. The CDR3 consists of 13 residues. The CDR3, as DNA: TGTGCCAGCGGGGGCCCCTCGTCAGATACGCAGTATTTT. It translates to CASGGPSSDTQYF.

The chain uses TRBV7-9 and TRBJ2-2, with 15 positions matching TRBD2. The ends lost 6 bases at V and 4 bases at J; junction bases unmatched: 9. CDR1 and CDR2 (germline): SEHNR, FQNEAQ (reference sequence). CDR3 length equals 18 residues. The CDR3 spells CASRHRGLAGGPTGELFF. CDR3 nucleotides: TGTGCCAGCAGACACAGAGGACTAGCGGGAGGGCCCACCGGGGAGCTGTTTTTT.

This clone was detected only a few times. This chain uses TRBV19 with TRBJ2-1, with 11 bases that match TRBD2. Trimming took 6 bases from V and 4 from J; bases not matched to a gene: 11. Germline V gene lookup returns CDR1 LNHDA and CDR2 SQIVND (reference sequence). The CDR3 loop spans 17 amino acids. The DNA for the CDR3 is TGTGCCAGTAGACTAGCGGGGGATGGAGGGGATTACAATGAGCAGTTCTTC. Translated: CASRLAGDGGDYNEQFF.

V and J are TRBV19 and TRBJ2-3; TRBD1 matches 10 bases. The germline gives CDR1 LNHDA, CDR2 SQIVND (reference sequence). The CDR3 is made up of 16 amino acids. After removal of 4 bases from V and 4 bases from J, the junction contained 8 bases not matched to a gene. DNA of the CDR3: TGTGCCAGTAGTAGGACAGGGGGGATTTCTGCAGATACGCAGTATTTT. Its translation: CASSRTGGISADTQYF.

The chain uses TRBV27 and TRBJ1-1, with 7 bases lining up with TRBD1. The CDR3 has 13 residues. Germline lookup yields CDR1 MNHEY and CDR2 SMNVEV (reference sequence). The junction had 4 bases not matched to a gene; V was cut back by 5 bases and J by 4 bases. In DNA form, the CDR3 reads TGTGCCAGCAGTCAGACAGGGATCACTGAAGCTTTCTTT. Protein sequence: CASSQTGITEAFF.

The chain couples TRBV13 to TRBJ1-3; D is undetermined. Trimming left V 0 bases short and J 0 bases short, with 6 bases between. Germline CDR1 PRHDT, CDR2 FYEKMQ (reference sequence). This CDR3 is built from 15 residues. CDR3 DNA: TGTGCCAGCAGCTTAGGGGCCCACTCTGGAAACACCATATATTTT. This gives the protein CASSLGAHSGNTIYF.

This clone has just one count. The chain employs TRBV28 and TRBJ2-5; no reliable D call. The CDR3 totals 13 residues. CDR1 is MDHEN, CDR2 SYDVKM, per germline. Trimming stripped 7 bases from V and 5 bases from J, with 14 bases between. The chain's CDR3 is CASTQPVGETQYF. The CDR3 coding sequence is TGTGCCAGCACCCAACCCGTCGGGGAGACCCAGTACTTC.

This clone has just one count. The chain has TRBV7-3 and TRBJ2-2, with a weak D call TRBD2 (6 bases). V was shortened by 8 bases and J by 0 bases, with 16 bases between the two germline ends. The CDR3 extends over 16 amino acids. The germline V gene has CDR1 SGHTA and CDR2 FQGTGA. The CDR3 DNA reads as TGTGCCAGCGCATTCAAGGCGGGGTCGAACACCGGGGAGCTGTTTTTT. Translating gives CASAFKAGSNTGELFF.

J is TRBJ2-7 and V is TRBV2, with D tentatively TRBD2 (5 bases). V lost 3 bases and J lost 1, with 16 bases in between. The CDR3 totals 16 residues. CDR1 and CDR2 (germline): SNHLY, FYNNEI. CDR3 sequence: CASSDISGLLSYEQYF. The CDR3 DNA reads TGTGCCAGCAGTGATATATCGGGGTTATTGTCCTACGAGCAGTACTTC.

The chain has TRBV2 and TRBJ2-6, with D possibly being TRBD1 (5 bases). V lost 1 base and J lost 2, with 6 bases in between. CDR1 and CDR2 (germline): SNHLY, FYNNEI. The length of the CDR3 is 15 residues. For the CDR3, the DNA is TGTGCCAGCAGTGAAGAAGGGGCTGGGGCCAACGTCCTGACTTTC. This translates into CASSEEGAGANVLTF.

The chain combines TRBV28 with TRBJ1-4; 9 nucleotides agree with TRBD1. V lost 7 bases and J lost 4; bases outside the gene matches: 4. The CDR3 has 14 amino acids. The germline V gene encodes CDR1 MDHEN and CDR2 SYDVKM. CDR3 loop: CASIRQGGNEKLFF. The CDR3 nucleotides are TGTGCCAGCATCCGACAGGGGGGTAATGAAAAACTGTTTTTT.

This clone was seen only a few times. This sequence joins TRBV5-1 and TRBJ2-7, with 9 bases identical to TRBD2. CDR1 and CDR2 from the germline V gene are SGHRS and YFSETQ. The CDR3 has 19 amino acids. The V gene end was trimmed by 1 base and the J gene end by 2 bases; junction bases not matched to a gene: 16. The CDR3 spells CASSLWYLSGRGLAYEQYF. The DNA of the CDR3 is TGCGCCAGCAGCTTGTGGTATCTTAGCGGGAGAGGACTTGCCTACGAGCAGTACTTC.

This clone was seen once. V usage is TRBV19 and J usage is TRBJ1-1; 8 bases are shared with TRBD1. Germline CDR1 reads LNHDA; CDR2 reads SQIVND (reference sequence). The V and J ends lost 1 base and 3 bases, in that order; junction bases with no gene match: 10. The CDR3 totals 17 residues. The CDR3 bases are TGTGCCAGTAGTATAGGCCCCTCGGGCAGGGGGCACACTGAAGCTTTCTTT. It codes for CASSIGPSGRGHTEAFF.

This clone has just one count. This chain links TRBV29-1 with TRBJ1-1, with 8 bases matching TRBD1. After removal of 8 bases from V and 4 bases from J, the junction contained 6 bases not matched to a gene. Germline V gives CDR1 SQVTM, CDR2 ANQGSEA. This CDR3 is 12 amino acids long. The CDR3 DNA reads as TGCAGCTCAGGGGGCTGGGGCACTGAAGCTTTCTTT. It translates to CSSGGWGTEAFF.

This clone was recorded only once. V is TRBV11-2 and J is TRBJ2-7; TRBD1 is a possible D gene (6 bases). Trimming took 1 base from V and 2 from J, leaving 15 bases between them. Germline-derived CDR1 and CDR2 are SGHAT and FQNNGV. There are 16 residues in the CDR3. The CDR3 nucleotides read TGTGCCAGCAGCTTAGCTACGGCAGGGGTTCCCTACGAGCAGTACTTC. Encoded protein: CASSLATAGVPYEQYF.

The chain carries TRBV5-4 and TRBJ2-1, with 9 bases identical to TRBD2. Germline values: CDR1 SGHNT, CDR2 YYREEE (reference sequence). This CDR3 spans 15 amino acids. V lost 1 base and J lost 7; bases outside the gene matches: 6. CDR3 coding DNA: TGTGCCAGCAGCTTGTGGCGGGAGGGCCTGAATGAGCAGTTCTTC. It encodes CASSLWREGLNEQFF. Using reference TRBV5-4 and TRBJ2-1 for the parts outside the CDR3, the full variable domain is ETGVTQSPTHLIKTRGQQVTLRCSSQSGHNTVSWYQQALGQGPQFIFQYYREEENGRGNFPPRFSGLQFPNYSSELNVNALELDDSALYLCASSLWREGLNEQFFGPGTRLTVL.